Below are 14 T cell receptor beta chains sequenced from a single sample in a study of OX40 agonist ivuxolimab in advanced cancers. Using immunoSEQ multiplex PCR, the repertoire was profiled, and TCRdb retains in-frame clones only, with some absent. The sample yields some 77,000 clones, 90% seen once. Sequencing was performed on CD4+ or CD8+ T cells sorted from blood, taken in a trial of the OX40 agonist ivuxolimab. Receptor source: an adult with an advanced solid tumor such as melanoma, head and neck, liver or kidney cancer.

This chain joins TRBV28 and TRBJ1-2; 9 nucleotides agree with TRBD1. Germline lookup yields CDR1 MDHEN and CDR2 SYDVKM. The CDR3 is 14 residues long. V was clipped by 6 bases and J by 8 bases; unmatched bases: 10. CDR3 sequence (DNA): TGTGCCAGCAGCTCCCCGACAGGGGGGCACGGCTACACCTTC. Encoded protein: CASSSPTGGHGYTF.

The chain recombines TRBV29-1 with TRBJ1-1; D uncertain. Germline assignment: CDR1 SQVTM and CDR2 ANQGSEA. V lost 6 bases and J lost 1, with 9 bases in between. The CDR3 covers 12 residues. CDR3 sequence reads: CSVGRSNTEAFF. CDR3 in DNA: TGCAGCGTAGGACGGTCGAACACTGAAGCTTTCTTT. Drawing the rest from reference TRBV29-1 and TRBJ1-1, the complete variable domain is SAVISQKPSRDICQRGTSLTIQCQVDSQVTMMFWYRQQPGQSLTLIATANQGSEATYESGFVIDKFPISRPNLTFSTLTVSNMSPEDSSIYLCSVGRSNTEAFFGQGTRLTVV.

The CDR3 here is CASSSTGTNEKLFF. CDR3 DNA: TGTGCCAGCAGTTCGACAGGGACCAATGAAAAACTGTTTTTT. The V and J genes are TRBV6-1 and TRBJ1-4, with 7 bases aligning to TRBD1. The CDR3 has 14 residues. Germline CDR1 and CDR2: MNHNS and SASEGT. Trimming at V came to 5 bases and at J to 5 bases, leaving 5 bases not matched to a gene.

The chain employs TRBV5-1 and TRBJ1-2; no reliable D call. The germline CDR1 and CDR2 sequences are SGHRS and YFSETQ. Trimming pared 4 bases from V and 7 bases from J, leaving 17 bases between. The CDR3 spans 14 residues. The CDR3 sequence is CASSLGGLGGGYTF. CDR3 sequence (DNA): TGCGCCAGCAGCCTAGGAGGTTTAGGAGGTGGCTACACCTTC.

The V gene is TRBV7-2, the J gene TRBJ2-3; D is unclear. The CDR3 sequence is 15 residues long. V lost 6 bases to trimming and J lost 0 bases, with 13 bases between them. Germline V gene data show CDR1 as SGHTA and CDR2 as FQGNSA. CDR3 residues: CASRSQRTSTDTQYF. Here the CDR3 DNA reads TGTGCCAGCAGATCACAGAGAACTAGCACAGATACGCAGTATTTT.

This chain links TRBV4-1 with TRBJ2-7; D not certain. The germline gives CDR1 MGHRA, CDR2 YSYEKL. V was pared by 1 base and J by 4 bases, with 11 bases between. The CDR3 is made up of 14 amino acids. CDR3 nucleotides: TGCGCCAGCAGCCAAGCTTCGAATGGATACGAGCAGTACTTC. It specifies CASSQASNGYEQYF.

V usage is TRBV18 and J usage is TRBJ2-5, with D uncertain. The ends were cut back, 6 bases at V and 5 bases at J, with 16 bases in the middle. Germline V CDR1 and CDR2: KGHSH, LQKENI. The CDR3 extends over 14 amino acids. The CDR3 is CASSRTGSRETQYF. CDR3 nucleotide sequence: TGTGCCAGCTCGCGCACCGGGTCCCGGGAGACCCAGTACTTC. Together with reference TRBV18 and TRBJ2-5, the CDR3 gives the full variable domain: NAGVMQNPRHLVRRRGQEARLRCSPMKGHSHVYWYRQLPEEGLKFMVYLQKENIIDESGMPKERFSAEFPKEGPSILRIQQVVRGDSAAYFCASSRTGSRETQYFGPGTRLLVL.

In DNA, the CDR3 is TGTGCCAGCAGCCCCCGACTAGCGGGGTCCTTTTTTTCGGATACGCAGTATTTT. It yields the protein CASSPRLAGSFFSDTQYF. The gene calls are TRBV7-9 and TRBJ2-3; 11 bases match TRBD2. The V gene's germline CDR1 is SEHNR and CDR2 FQNEAQ (reference sequence). The CDR3 contains 18 residues. V gave up 5 bases and J gave up 6 bases; unmatched junction bases: 16.

J is TRBJ2-5 and V is TRBV2; 7 nucleotides agree with TRBD2. From germline, CDR1 is SNHLY and CDR2 FYNNEI. V was clipped by 2 bases and J by 1 base; unmatched bases: 7. The length of the CDR3 is 16 residues. The CDR3 bases are TGTGCCAGCAGTGAATGGCCTAGCGGCTCCCAAGAGACCCAGTACTTC. The encoded protein is CASSEWPSGSQETQYF.

The rearrangement uses TRBV10-2 and TRBJ2-7; D possibly matches TRBD1 or TRBD2 (5 bases each). The CDR3 is made up of 13 amino acids. Germline V gene sequence: CDR1 WSHSY, CDR2 SAAADI. V lost 6 bases, J lost 6 bases, and 15 bases lay in between. In DNA, the CDR3 is TGCGCCAGCAGCACGAGGGGACCGGGCGAGCAGTACTTC. It specifies CASSTRGPGEQYF.

The V and J genes are TRBV7-2 and TRBJ2-1; 8 nucleotides line up with TRBD1. The CDR3 spans 15 residues. Per germline, CDR1 SGHTA and CDR2 FQGNSA. The V segment lost 4 bases and the J segment 4 bases; nucleotides outside the gene matches: 6. The CDR3 here is CASSSGQGRYNEQFF. CDR3 nucleotides: TGTGCCAGCAGCTCCGGACAGGGTAGATACAATGAGCAGTTCTTC.

The rearrangement joins TRBV5-1 to TRBJ2-5; 10 bases line up with TRBD1. Near its end, the DNA agrees better with TRBJ2-7, so the J call may be wrong. CDR3 length equals 17 residues. From germline, CDR1 is SGHRS and CDR2 YFSETQ. CDR3: CASSLVGQGPTSYEQYF. CDR3 nucleotides: TGCGCCAGCAGCTTGGTGGGACAGGGGCCGACCTCCTACGAGCAGTACTTC.

This chain connects TRBV28 to TRBJ1-6; 8 bases are shared with TRBD1. V dropped 9 bases and J dropped 9; count of bases not matched to a gene: 4. Germline V lookup: CDR1 MDHEN, CDR2 SYDVKM. CDR3 length: 12 amino acids. CDR3 coding DNA: TGTGCCAGTTCAGGGGGCGGTTCACCCCTCCACTTT. Translation gives CASSGGGSPLHF. Together with reference TRBV28 and TRBJ1-6, the CDR3 gives the full variable domain: DVKVTQSSRYLVKRTGEKVFLECVQDMDHENMFWYRQDPGLGLRLIYFSYDVKMKEKGDIPEGYSVSREKKERFSLILESASTNQTSMYLCASSGGGSPLHFGNGTRLTVT.

The chain employs TRBV5-6 and TRBJ1-2, with D maybe TRBD1 (5 bases). Germline-derived CDR1 and CDR2 are SGHDT and YYEEEE. CDR3 length: 14 amino acids. V shed 6 bases and J shed 2 bases, with 14 bases lying between them. CDR3 protein: CASTRGTQNYGYTF. CDR3 sequence (DNA): TGTGCCAGCACCCGGGGCACCCAAAACTATGGCTACACCTTC.